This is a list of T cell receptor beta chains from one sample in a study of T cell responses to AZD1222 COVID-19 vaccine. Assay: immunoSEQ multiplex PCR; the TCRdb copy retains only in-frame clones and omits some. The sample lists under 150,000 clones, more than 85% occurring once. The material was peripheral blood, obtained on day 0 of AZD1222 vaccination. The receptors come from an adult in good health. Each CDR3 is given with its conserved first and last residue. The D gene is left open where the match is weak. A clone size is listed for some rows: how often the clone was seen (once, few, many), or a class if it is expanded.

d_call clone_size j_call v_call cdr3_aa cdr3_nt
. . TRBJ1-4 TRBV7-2 CASGAFATNEKLFF TGTGCCAGCGGGGCCTTTGCAACTAATGAAAAACTGTTTTTT
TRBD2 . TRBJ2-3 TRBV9 CASSVGSGRAGTDTQYF TGTGCCAGCAGCGTAGGGAGCGGGAGGGCCGGCACAGATACGCAGTATTTT
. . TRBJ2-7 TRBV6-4 CASSDSNPPDYEQYF TGTGCCAGCAGTGACTCGAACCCTCCAGATTACGAGCAGTACTTC
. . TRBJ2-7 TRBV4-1 CASSQDKSIGLANYEQYF TGCGCCAGCAGCCAAGATAAGAGTATAGGGCTAGCGAACTACGAGCAGTACTTC
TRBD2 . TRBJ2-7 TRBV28 CASSLNAGGRAEQYF TGTGCCAGCAGCCTAAACGCGGGGGGGAGAGCCGAGCAGTACTTC
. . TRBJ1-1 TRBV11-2 CASSLFGLRPDFF TGTGCCAGCAGCTTATTCGGGTTAAGACCGGATTTCTTT
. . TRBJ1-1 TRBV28 CASREGQNTEAFF TGTGCCAGCAGGGAGGGACAGAACACTGAAGCTTTCTTT
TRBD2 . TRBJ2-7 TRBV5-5 CASSLLGSGVFSYEQYF TGTGCCAGCAGCTTGTTAGGTAGCGGGGTGTTCTCCTACGAGCAGTACTTC
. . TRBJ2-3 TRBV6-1 CASSETGTQYF TGTGCCAGCAGTGAAACTGGAACGCAGTATTTT
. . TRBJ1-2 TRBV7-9 CASSPSSVVVGYTF TGTGCCAGCAGCCCCTCGAGTGTGGTGGTGGGCTACACCTTC
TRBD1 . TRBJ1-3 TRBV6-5 CASSQGAGNTIYF TGTGCCAGCAGTCAGGGGGCTGGAAACACCATATATTTT
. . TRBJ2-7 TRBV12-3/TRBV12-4 CASSSRSYEQYF TGTGCCAGCAGTTCCCGGTCCTACGAGCAGTACTTC
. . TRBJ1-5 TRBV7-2 CASSLDPLGNQPQHF TGTGCCAGCAGCTTAGACCCGCTCGGCAATCAGCCCCAGCATTTT
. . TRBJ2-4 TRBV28 CASAPRLNIQYF TGTGCCAGCGCTCCACGGCTAAACATTCAGTACTTC
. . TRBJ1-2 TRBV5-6 CASSLGPRPLWDYTF TGTGCCAGCAGCTTGGGACCCAGGCCATTATGGGACTACACCTTC
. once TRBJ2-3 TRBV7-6 CASSLEVGVPGTQYF TGTGCCAGCAGCTTAGAGGTGGGGGTCCCGGGTACGCAGTATTTT
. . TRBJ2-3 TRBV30 CASGVRPDTQYF TGTGCCTCGGGTGTCCGGCCAGATACGCAGTATTTT
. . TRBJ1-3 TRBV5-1 CASSSDSTGNTIYF TGCGCCAGCAGCTCGGACAGTACTGGAAACACCATATATTTT
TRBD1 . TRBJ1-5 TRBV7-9 CASRTGGDQPQHF TGTGCCAGCAGGACAGGGGGGGATCAGCCCCAGCATTTT
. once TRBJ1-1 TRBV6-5 CASGTGFEAFF TGTGCCAGCGGCACGGGGTTTGAAGCTTTCTTT
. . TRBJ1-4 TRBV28 CASSFFRVWEKLFF TGTGCCAGCAGTTTTTTTAGGGTGTGGGAAAAACTGTTTTTT
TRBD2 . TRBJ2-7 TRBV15 CATSRDTSGSYEQYF TGTGCCACCAGCAGAGATACTAGCGGGTCCTACGAGCAGTACTTC
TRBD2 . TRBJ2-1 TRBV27 CASSLSGTTYNEQFF TGTGCCAGCAGTCTTTCCGGGACTACCTACAATGAGCAGTTCTTC
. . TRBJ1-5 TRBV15 CATSREGLGGALGGNQPQHF TGTGCCACCAGCAGAGAGGGATTGGGCGGTGCCTTGGGCGGCAATCAGCCCCAGCATTTT
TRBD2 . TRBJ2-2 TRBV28 CASSFWGGFTGELFF TGTGCCAGCAGTTTCTGGGGGGGATTCACCGGGGAGCTGTTTTTT
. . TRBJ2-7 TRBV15 CATSRAGAPYEQYF TGTGCCACCAGCAGAGCAGGAGCCCCCTACGAGCAGTACTTC
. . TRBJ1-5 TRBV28 CASSLVQQNQPQHF TGTGCCAGCAGTTTAGTCCAGCAAAATCAGCCCCAGCATTTT
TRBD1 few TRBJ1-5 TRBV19 CASSGTANQPQHF TGTGCCAGTAGTGGGACAGCTAATCAGCCCCAGCATTTT
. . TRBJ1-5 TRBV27 CASSWGSNQPQHF TGTGCCAGCAGTTGGGGAAGCAATCAGCCCCAGCATTTT
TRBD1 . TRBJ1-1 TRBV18 CASSPQPTGGAEAFF TGTGCCAGCTCACCTCAGCCGACAGGGGGTGCTGAAGCTTTCTTT
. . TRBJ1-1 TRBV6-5 CASRGGVNTEAFF TGTGCCAGCAGGGGAGGGGTGAACACTGAAGCTTTCTTT
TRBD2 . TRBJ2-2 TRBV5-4 CASSHPSGGRSGIAGELFF TGTGCCAGCAGCCACCCTAGCGGGGGGAGGAGTGGGATAGCCGGGGAGCTGTTTTTT
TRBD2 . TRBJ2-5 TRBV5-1 CASSLRKLAGGLQETQYF TGCGCCAGCAGCTTGCGGAAACTAGCGGGGGGCCTCCAAGAGACCCAGTACTTC
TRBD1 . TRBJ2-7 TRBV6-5 CASARQGRDYEQYF TGTGCCAGCGCTAGACAGGGCAGGGATTACGAGCAGTACTTC
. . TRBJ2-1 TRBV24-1 CATSVTVPYNEQFF TGTGCCACCAGTGTAACAGTCCCCTACAATGAGCAGTTCTTC
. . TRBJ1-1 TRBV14 CASSQHSAEAFF TGTGCCAGCAGCCAGCACAGCGCTGAAGCTTTCTTT
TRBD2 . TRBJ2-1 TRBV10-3 CAIGGTSGRAVNNEQFF TGTGCCATCGGGGGGACTAGCGGGAGGGCCGTTAACAATGAGCAGTTCTTC
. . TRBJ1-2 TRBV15 CATSRDINSYGYTF TGTGCCACCAGCAGAGATATAAACAGCTATGGCTACACCTTC
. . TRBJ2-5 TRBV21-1 CASSKRETQYF TGTGCCAGCAGCAAAAGGGAGACCCAGTACTTC
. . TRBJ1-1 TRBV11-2 CASSPGAFF TGTGCCAGCAGCCCCGGAGCTTTCTTT
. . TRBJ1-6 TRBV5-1 CASSKDMADSPLHF TGCGCCAGCAGCAAGGATATGGCGGATTCACCCCTCCACTTT
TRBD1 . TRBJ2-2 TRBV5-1 CASSPPGTGRDGELFF TGCGCCAGCAGCCCGCCCGGGACAGGGAGAGACGGGGAGCTGTTTTTT
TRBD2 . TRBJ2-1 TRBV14 CASSLFAGTSRDEQFF TGTGCCAGCAGCCTCTTCGCCGGGACTAGTCGCGATGAGCAGTTCTTC
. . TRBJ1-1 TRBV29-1 CSVEDRGAFF TGCAGCGTTGAAGACAGGGGAGCTTTCTTT
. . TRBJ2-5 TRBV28 CASSLSETQYF TGTGCCAGCAGTTTATCAGAGACCCAGTACTTC
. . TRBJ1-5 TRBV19 CASSILGDLGVDQPQHF TGTGCCAGTAGTATTTTAGGGGACCTGGGGGTGGATCAGCCCCAGCATTTT
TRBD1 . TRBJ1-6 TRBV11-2 CASSLGQGNSPLHF TGTGCCAGCAGCTTAGGACAGGGTAATTCACCCCTCCACTTT
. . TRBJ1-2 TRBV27 CASSFRTNYGYTF TGTGCCAGCAGTTTTCGGACAAACTATGGCTACACCTTC
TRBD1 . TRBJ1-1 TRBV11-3 CASSADRVKTEAFF TGTGCCAGCAGCGCGGACAGGGTGAAAACTGAAGCTTTCTTT
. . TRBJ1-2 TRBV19 CASSIKLGGNYGYTF TGTGCCAGTAGTATAAAACTCGGGGGCAACTATGGCTACACCTTC
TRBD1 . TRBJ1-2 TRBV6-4 CASSSTGEVGYTF TGTGCCAGCAGTTCTACAGGGGAAGTTGGCTACACCTTC
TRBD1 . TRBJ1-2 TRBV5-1 CASSLGQGTFGYTF TGCGCCAGCAGCTTGGGACAGGGAACTTTTGGCTACACCTTC
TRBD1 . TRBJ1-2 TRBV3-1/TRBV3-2 CASSQPGQPEGYTF TGTGCCAGCAGCCAGCCGGGACAGCCTGAAGGCTACACCTTC
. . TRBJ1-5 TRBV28 CATKELGSNQPQHF TGTGCCACCAAGGAGTTGGGGAGCAATCAGCCCCAGCATTTT
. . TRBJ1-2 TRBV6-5 CASGIGPLYGYTF TGTGCCAGCGGTATAGGGCCACTCTATGGCTACACCTTC